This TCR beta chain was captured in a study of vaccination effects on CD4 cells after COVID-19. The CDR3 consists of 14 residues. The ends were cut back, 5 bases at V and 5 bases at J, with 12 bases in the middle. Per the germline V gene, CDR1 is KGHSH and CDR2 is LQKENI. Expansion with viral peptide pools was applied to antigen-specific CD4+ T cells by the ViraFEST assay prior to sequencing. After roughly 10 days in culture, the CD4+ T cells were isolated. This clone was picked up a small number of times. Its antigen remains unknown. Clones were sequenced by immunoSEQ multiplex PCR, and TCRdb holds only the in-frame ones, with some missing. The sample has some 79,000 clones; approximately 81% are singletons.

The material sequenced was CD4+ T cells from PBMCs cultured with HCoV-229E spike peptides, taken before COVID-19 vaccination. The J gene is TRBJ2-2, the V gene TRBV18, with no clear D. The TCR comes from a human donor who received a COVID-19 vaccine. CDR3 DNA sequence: TGTGCCAGCTCAGTTGTGAGTGCGACCGGGGAGCTGTTTTTT. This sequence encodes CASSVVSATGELFF.